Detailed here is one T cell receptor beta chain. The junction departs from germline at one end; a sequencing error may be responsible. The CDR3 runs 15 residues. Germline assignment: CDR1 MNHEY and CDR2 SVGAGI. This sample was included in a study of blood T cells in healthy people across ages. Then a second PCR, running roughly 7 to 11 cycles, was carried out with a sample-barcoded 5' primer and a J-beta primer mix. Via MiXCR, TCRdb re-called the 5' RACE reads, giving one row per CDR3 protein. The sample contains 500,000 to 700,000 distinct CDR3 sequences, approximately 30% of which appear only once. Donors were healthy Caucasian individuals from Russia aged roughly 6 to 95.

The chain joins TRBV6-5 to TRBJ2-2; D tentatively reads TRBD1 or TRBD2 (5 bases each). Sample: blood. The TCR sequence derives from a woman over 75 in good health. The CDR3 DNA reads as TGTGCCAGCAGCAGAATGTCAGGGTCCACCGGGGAGCGGTTTTTT. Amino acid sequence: CASSRMSGSTGERFF.